This T cell receptor beta chain was captured by sequencing in a study of a mutant IDH1 vaccine in newly diagnosed glioma. From germline, CDR1 is LNHDA and CDR2 SQIVND (reference sequence). V lost 2 bases and J 0 bases, leaving 16 bases between the germline ends. CDR3 length: 17 amino acids. The time point was: week 35, safety follow-up. In every dose of vaccine, 300 ug of mutant IDH1 20-mer peptide was given alongside topical imiquimod. Donors harbored newly found WHO grade 3 or 4 IDH1-mutant, ATRX-lost astrocytomas. Comments on this clone: What it recognizes is unknown.

Here immunoSEQ multiplex PCR was the method, and the copy in TCRdb shows in-frame clones only, minus some. The data contain about 54,000 clones, around 84% of them singletons. The TCR sequence derives from a woman aged 18-29 years with glioma. The material sequenced was PBMCs, taken from a glioma patient whose treatment included an IDH1 peptide vaccine. The rearrangement uses TRBV19 and TRBJ1-1; D possibly corresponds to TRBD1 (5 bases). CDR3 nucleotide sequence: TGTGCCAGTAGTATAAGGATCGGGACCACCTTGAACACTGAAGCTTTCTTT. This gives the protein CASSIRIGTTLNTEAFF.